This entry lists 20 T cell receptor beta chains sequenced from one sample in a study of T cell changes during pregnancy in multiple sclerosis. Measured with immunoSEQ multiplex PCR; TCRdb has only the in-frame clones, and not every one. The sample lists about 110,000 clones, approximately 90% occurring once. The material was peripheral blood, obtained after pregnancy. The receptors stem from a female donor with multiple sclerosis, enrolled in a pregnancy study.

The chain links TRBV19 to TRBJ1-5; no reliable D call. V lost 1 base and J lost 4, with 14 bases in between. The CDR3 loop spans 16 amino acids. Germline V gene data show CDR1 as LNHDA and CDR2 as SQIVND (reference sequence). The CDR3 region is CASSIGSFEWNQPQHF. CDR3 DNA sequence: TGTGCCAGTAGTATAGGTTCGTTTGAGTGGAATCAGCCCCAGCATTTT.

The chain couples TRBV5-4 to TRBJ2-1; 10 positions agree with TRBD2. The V gene end was trimmed by 0 bases and the J gene end by 9 bases; junction bases not matched to a gene: 6. Per germline, CDR1 SGHNT and CDR2 YYREEE (reference sequence). The CDR3 contains 15 residues. The CDR3 nucleotides read TGTGCCAGCAGCTTGGAAGCGGGGGGGCCAGGTGAGCAGTTCTTC. Residues: CASSLEAGGPGEQFF.

The chain employs TRBV6-4 and TRBJ1-2; 10 bases line up with TRBD1. Germline values: CDR1 MRHNA, CDR2 SNTAGT. J lost 8 bases, V lost 3 bases, and 12 bases had no gene match. The CDR3 is 16 amino acids. DNA of the CDR3: TGTGCCAGCAGTGATTCCCCCGGGACAGGGGTAAGAGGCTACACCTTC. Translated: CASSDSPGTGVRGYTF.

This CDR3 reads CASSSSSGSYEQYF. The CDR3 DNA is TGTGCCAGTAGTTCCTCTTCAGGCTCCTACGAGCAGTACTTC. V is TRBV19 and J is TRBJ2-7, with unresolved D. The CDR3 consists of 14 residues. Germline V gene sequence: CDR1 LNHDA, CDR2 SQIVND (reference sequence). V was shortened by 5 bases and J by 0 bases, with 11 bases between the two germline ends.

CDR3 sequence: CASSLDLEFYGYTF. CDR3 DNA: TGTGCCAGCAGCTTAGATCTTGAGTTTTATGGCTACACCTTC. The J gene is TRBJ1-2, the V gene TRBV11-2; D is ambiguous. Looked up from germline, CDR1 is SGHAT and CDR2 is FQNNGV. V was trimmed by 0 bases and J by 5 bases, leaving 10 bases between them. The CDR3 length is 14 residues.

The CDR3 sequence: CASSVDVFSGEQYF. The CDR3 DNA is TGTGCCAGCAGCGTAGATGTCTTCTCGGGGGAGCAGTACTTC. The chain has TRBV9 and TRBJ2-7, with D possibly being TRBD2 (5 bases). Germline CDR1 is SGDLS and CDR2 is YYNGEE. The CDR3 consists of 14 residues. V lost 0 bases and J 7 bases, leaving 14 bases between the germline ends. Combining the CDR3 with reference TRBV9 and TRBJ2-7 gives the whole variable domain DSGVTQTPKHLITATGQRVTLRCSPRSGDLSVYWYQQSLDQGLQFLIQYYNGEERAKGNILERFSAQQFPDLHSELNLSSLELGDSALYFCASSVDVFSGEQYFGPGTRLTVT.

This clone has only a few counts. This sequence joins TRBV6-4 and TRBJ1-2; 7 bases align to TRBD1. V trimming: 6 bases; J trimming: 4 bases; junction bases outside the gene matches: 2. The V gene's germline CDR1 is MRHNA and CDR2 SNTAGT. This CDR3 is 12 amino acids long. The CDR3 DNA reads as TGTGCCAGCAGCGCAGGGGGCTATGGCTACACCTTC. Translation gives CASSAGGYGYTF.

To note about this clone: Mismatch with germline at one junction end may stem from a read error. This chain connects TRBV7-7 to TRBJ2-1, with a weak D call TRBD2 (6 bases). The CDR3 sequence is 15 residues long. Germline V lookup: CDR1 SSHAT, CDR2 FNYEAQ (reference sequence). CDR3 nucleotide sequence: TGTGCTAGCAGCCCCGCGGGGTATGTCTACAATGAGCAGTTCTTC. Protein sequence: CASSPAGYVYNEQFF.

This clone was recorded once. The V gene is TRBV10-3, the J gene TRBJ1-5; 9 bases map to TRBD1. V dropped 4 bases and J dropped 4; count of bases not matched to a gene: 5. Germline-derived CDR1 and CDR2 are ENHRY and SYGVKD. This CDR3 is 15 amino acids long. In nucleotides, the CDR3 is TGTGCCATCAGTGGGGACAGGGATCAGAATCAGCCCCAGCATTTT. It codes for CAISGDRDQNQPQHF.

The chain uses TRBV29-1 and TRBJ1-5, with D tentatively TRBD1 (6 bases). Per germline, CDR1 SQVTM and CDR2 ANQGSEA. With 7 bases removed from V and 5 bases from J, the gap between germline ends came to 12 bases. The CDR3 loop spans 12 amino acids. The CDR3 DNA reads as TGCAGCGAAGGGGGTTTGGATCAGCCCCAGCATTTT. The encoded protein is CSEGGLDQPQHF.

The rearrangement links TRBV29-1 to TRBJ1-2; weak D call: TRBD1 (5 bases). This CDR3 has 15 amino acids. Trimming removed 5 bases from V and 4 bases from J, with 20 bases in between. Germline assignment: CDR1 SQVTM and CDR2 ANQGSEA. The DNA of the CDR3 is TGCAGCGTTCCTTGGGGGGAGACAGCCCCCTATGGCTACACCTTC. Encoded protein: CSVPWGETAPYGYTF.

The rearrangement joins TRBV9 to TRBJ1-1; 7 nucleotides agree with TRBD1. V was clipped by 1 base and J by 1 base; unmatched bases: 4. The V gene's germline CDR1 is SGDLS and CDR2 YYNGEE. CDR3 size: 15 residues. The CDR3 reads CASSVRQGANTEAFF. CDR3 in DNA: TGTGCCAGCAGCGTAAGACAGGGAGCGAACACTGAAGCTTTCTTT.

The V call is TRBV6-6, the J call TRBJ2-2; 8 nucleotides line up with TRBD1. There are 15 residues in the CDR3. The V gene end was trimmed by 7 bases and the J gene end by 2 bases; junction bases not matched to a gene: 6. The germline V gene has CDR1 MNHNY and CDR2 SVGAGI (reference sequence). The CDR3: CASIDRGANTGELFF. The CDR3 DNA follows: TGTGCCAGCATTGACAGGGGCGCCAACACCGGGGAGCTGTTTTTT.

DNA for the CDR3: TGTGCCAGCAGCTTAGCGGGGGGGCTTTTCGATACGCAGTATTTT. Encoded protein: CASSLAGGLFDTQYF. This chain connects TRBV7-9 to TRBJ2-3; maybe TRBD2 (7 bases). V was clipped by 0 bases and J by 6 bases, with 13 bases between them. This CDR3 has 15 residues. Germline values: CDR1 SEHNR, CDR2 FQNEAQ (reference sequence).

CDR3 region: CASSQTGVLFF. As DNA, the CDR3 is TGTGCCAGCAGCCAGACGGGAGTTCTGTTCTTC. The chain recombines TRBV7-3 with TRBJ2-1; tentative D call: TRBD2 (6 bases). Germline V gene data show CDR1 as SGHTA and CDR2 as FQGTGA. V was clipped by 5 bases and J by 15 bases, with 14 bases between them. The CDR3 runs to 11 residues.

This clone has a single count. The V and J genes are TRBV7-3 and TRBJ2-3; possible D gene TRBD2, 6 bases. The V and J ends lost 6 bases and 0 bases respectively, with 13 bases between them. CDR1 SGHTA and CDR2 FQGTGA come from the germline V gene. The CDR3 consists of 15 residues. CDR3 DNA sequence: TGTGCCAGCAGTCCTGGGGGGACTAGCACAGATACGCAGTATTTT. Amino acid sequence: CASSPGGTSTDTQYF.

For the CDR3, the DNA is TGTGCCAGTAGTATAGACCCGGGGGGCTTTAGCAATCAGCCCCAGCATTTT. Its translation: CASSIDPGGFSNQPQHF. The chain uses TRBV19 and TRBJ1-5, with D maybe TRBD1 (6 bases). Germline lookup yields CDR1 LNHDA and CDR2 SQIVND (reference sequence). Trimming shortened V by 0 bases and J by 0 bases, and 12 bases separated the two germline ends. CDR3 length: 17 amino acids.

The chain carries TRBV7-9 and TRBJ2-7; 12 positions agree with TRBD1. Germline V CDR1 and CDR2: SEHNR, FQNEAQ (reference sequence). Trimming cost V 5 bases and J 5 bases; bases outside gene matches: 10. This CDR3 is 16 amino acids long. CDR3: CASSPIPGQGANEQYF. The CDR3 region has the DNA TGTGCCAGCAGCCCTATCCCGGGACAGGGGGCTAACGAGCAGTACTTC.

The V gene is TRBV11-2, the J gene TRBJ2-2; 7 bases are a match to TRBD1. Germline-derived CDR1 and CDR2 are SGHAT and FQNNGV. This CDR3 contains 15 residues. Germline trimming cut 4 bases from V and 5 bases from J; bases unmatched to any gene: 7. In DNA, the CDR3 is TGTGCCAGCAGCTCCCGACAGGGCGGGACCGGGGAGCTGTTTTTT. It encodes CASSSRQGGTGELFF.

This sequence joins TRBV7-9 and TRBJ2-1; 14 nucleotides match TRBD2. Germline CDR1 SEHNR, CDR2 FQNEAQ (reference sequence). This CDR3 comprises 15 residues. Germline trimming cut 1 base from V and 8 bases from J; bases unmatched to any gene: 1. CDR3 amino acids: CASSLGGLAGDEQFF. CDR3 in DNA: TGTGCCAGCAGCTTAGGGGGACTAGCGGGGGATGAGCAGTTCTTC.